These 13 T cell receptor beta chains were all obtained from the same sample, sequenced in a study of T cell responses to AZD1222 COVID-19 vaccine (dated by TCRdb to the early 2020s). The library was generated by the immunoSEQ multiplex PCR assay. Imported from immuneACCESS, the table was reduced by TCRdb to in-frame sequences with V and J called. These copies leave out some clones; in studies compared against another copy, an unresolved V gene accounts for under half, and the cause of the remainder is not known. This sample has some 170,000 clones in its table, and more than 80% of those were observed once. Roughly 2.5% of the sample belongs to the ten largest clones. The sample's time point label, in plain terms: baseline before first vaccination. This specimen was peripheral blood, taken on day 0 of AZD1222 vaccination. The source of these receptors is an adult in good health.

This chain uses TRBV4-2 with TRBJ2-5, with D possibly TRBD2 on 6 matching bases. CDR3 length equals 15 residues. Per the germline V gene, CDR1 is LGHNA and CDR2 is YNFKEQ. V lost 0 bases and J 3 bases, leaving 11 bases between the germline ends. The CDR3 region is CASSQEFSGEETQYF. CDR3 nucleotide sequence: TGTGCCAGCAGCCAAGAGTTCTCGGGAGAAGAGACCCAGTACTTC.

CDR3 in amino acids: CASSLGRRADTQYF. The CDR3 coding sequence is TGTGCCAGCAGTTTAGGGCGGAGGGCAGATACGCAGTATTTT. The chain uses TRBV27 and TRBJ2-3; D is possibly TRBD2 (6 bases). Germline lookup yields CDR1 MNHEY and CDR2 SMNVEV (reference sequence). The CDR3 loop spans 14 amino acids. V dropped 2 bases and J dropped 4 bases, with 10 bases sitting between them.

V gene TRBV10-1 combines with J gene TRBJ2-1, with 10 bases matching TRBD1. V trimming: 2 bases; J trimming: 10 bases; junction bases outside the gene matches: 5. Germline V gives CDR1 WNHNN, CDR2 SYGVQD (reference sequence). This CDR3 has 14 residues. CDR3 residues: CASSEQDRGREQFF. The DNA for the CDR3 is TGCGCCAGCAGTGAGCAAGACAGGGGGCGCGAGCAGTTCTTC.

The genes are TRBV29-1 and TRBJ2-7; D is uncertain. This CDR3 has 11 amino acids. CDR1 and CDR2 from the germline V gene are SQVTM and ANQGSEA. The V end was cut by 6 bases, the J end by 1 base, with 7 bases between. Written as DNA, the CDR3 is TGCAGCGTATCAACATCCTACGAGCAGTACTTC. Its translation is CSVSTSYEQYF.

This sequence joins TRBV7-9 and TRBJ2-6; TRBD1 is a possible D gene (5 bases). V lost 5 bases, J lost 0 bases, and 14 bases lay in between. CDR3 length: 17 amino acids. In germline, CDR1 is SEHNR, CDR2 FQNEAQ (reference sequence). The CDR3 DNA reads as TGTGCCAGCAGCCCTATCGGACAACCCTCTGGGGCCAACGTCCTGACTTTC. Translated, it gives CASSPIGQPSGANVLTF. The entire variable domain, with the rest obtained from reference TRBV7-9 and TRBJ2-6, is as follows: DTGVSQNPRHKITKRGQNVTFRCDPISEHNRLYWYRQTLGQGPEFLTYFQNEAQLEKSRLLSDRFSAERPKGSFSTLEIQRTEQGDSAMYLCASSPIGQPSGANVLTFGAGSRLTVL.

CDR3 sequence reads: CASRPEGPAKPQHF. The CDR3 coding sequence is TGTGCCAGCAGACCTGAAGGACCTGCCAAACCCCAGCATTTT. The V gene is TRBV6-5, the J gene TRBJ1-5; D is unclear. This CDR3 spans 14 amino acids. The germline V and J ends were trimmed by 6 bases and 10 bases, with 19 bases remaining between them. Per germline, CDR1 MNHEY and CDR2 SVGAGI.

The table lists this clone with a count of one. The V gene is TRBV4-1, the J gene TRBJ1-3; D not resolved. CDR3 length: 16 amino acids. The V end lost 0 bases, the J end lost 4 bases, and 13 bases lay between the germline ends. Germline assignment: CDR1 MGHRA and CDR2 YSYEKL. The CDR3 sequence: CASSQEQNLAGNTIYF. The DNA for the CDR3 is TGCGCCAGCAGCCAAGAACAGAACCTAGCGGGAAACACCATATATTTT.

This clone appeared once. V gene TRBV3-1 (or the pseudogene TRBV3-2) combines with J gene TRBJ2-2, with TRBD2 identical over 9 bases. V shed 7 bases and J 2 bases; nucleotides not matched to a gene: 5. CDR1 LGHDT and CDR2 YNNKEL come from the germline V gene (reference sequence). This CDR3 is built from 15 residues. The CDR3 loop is CASNRLAANTGELFF. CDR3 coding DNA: TGTGCCAGCAATCGACTAGCGGCAAACACCGGGGAGCTGTTTTTT.

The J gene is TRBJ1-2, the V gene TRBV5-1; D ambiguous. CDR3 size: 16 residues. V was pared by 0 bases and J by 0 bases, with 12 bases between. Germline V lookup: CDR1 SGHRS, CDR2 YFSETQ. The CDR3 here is CASSLAERPANYGYTF. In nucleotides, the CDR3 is TGCGCCAGCAGCTTGGCCGAGAGACCTGCTAACTATGGCTACACCTTC.

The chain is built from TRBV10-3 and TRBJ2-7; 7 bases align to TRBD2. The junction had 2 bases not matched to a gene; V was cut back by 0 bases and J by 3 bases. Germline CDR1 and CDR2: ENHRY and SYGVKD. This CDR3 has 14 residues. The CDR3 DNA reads TGTGCCATCAGTGAGTCGAGCGGGAACTACGAGCAGTACTTC. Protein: CAISESSGNYEQYF.

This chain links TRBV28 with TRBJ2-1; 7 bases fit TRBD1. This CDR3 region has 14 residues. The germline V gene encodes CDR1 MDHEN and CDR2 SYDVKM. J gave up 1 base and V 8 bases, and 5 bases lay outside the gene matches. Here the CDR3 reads CASLSGQSYNEQFF. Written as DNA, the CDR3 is TGTGCCAGCCTTTCGGGACAGTCCTACAATGAGCAGTTCTTC.

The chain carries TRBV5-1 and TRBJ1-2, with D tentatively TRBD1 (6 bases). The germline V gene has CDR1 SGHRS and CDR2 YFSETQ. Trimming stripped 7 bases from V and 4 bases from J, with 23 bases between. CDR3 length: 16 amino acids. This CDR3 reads CASPGTSEVKRYGYTF. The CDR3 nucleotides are TGCGCCAGCCCTGGGACATCGGAGGTTAAGCGCTATGGCTACACCTTC.

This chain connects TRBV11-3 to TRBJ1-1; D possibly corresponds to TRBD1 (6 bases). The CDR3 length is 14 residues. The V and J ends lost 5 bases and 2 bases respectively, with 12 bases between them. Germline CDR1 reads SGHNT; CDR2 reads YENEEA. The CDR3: CASSKGQYNTEAFF. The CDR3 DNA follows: TGTGCCAGCAGCAAAGGACAGTACAACACTGAAGCTTTCTTT.